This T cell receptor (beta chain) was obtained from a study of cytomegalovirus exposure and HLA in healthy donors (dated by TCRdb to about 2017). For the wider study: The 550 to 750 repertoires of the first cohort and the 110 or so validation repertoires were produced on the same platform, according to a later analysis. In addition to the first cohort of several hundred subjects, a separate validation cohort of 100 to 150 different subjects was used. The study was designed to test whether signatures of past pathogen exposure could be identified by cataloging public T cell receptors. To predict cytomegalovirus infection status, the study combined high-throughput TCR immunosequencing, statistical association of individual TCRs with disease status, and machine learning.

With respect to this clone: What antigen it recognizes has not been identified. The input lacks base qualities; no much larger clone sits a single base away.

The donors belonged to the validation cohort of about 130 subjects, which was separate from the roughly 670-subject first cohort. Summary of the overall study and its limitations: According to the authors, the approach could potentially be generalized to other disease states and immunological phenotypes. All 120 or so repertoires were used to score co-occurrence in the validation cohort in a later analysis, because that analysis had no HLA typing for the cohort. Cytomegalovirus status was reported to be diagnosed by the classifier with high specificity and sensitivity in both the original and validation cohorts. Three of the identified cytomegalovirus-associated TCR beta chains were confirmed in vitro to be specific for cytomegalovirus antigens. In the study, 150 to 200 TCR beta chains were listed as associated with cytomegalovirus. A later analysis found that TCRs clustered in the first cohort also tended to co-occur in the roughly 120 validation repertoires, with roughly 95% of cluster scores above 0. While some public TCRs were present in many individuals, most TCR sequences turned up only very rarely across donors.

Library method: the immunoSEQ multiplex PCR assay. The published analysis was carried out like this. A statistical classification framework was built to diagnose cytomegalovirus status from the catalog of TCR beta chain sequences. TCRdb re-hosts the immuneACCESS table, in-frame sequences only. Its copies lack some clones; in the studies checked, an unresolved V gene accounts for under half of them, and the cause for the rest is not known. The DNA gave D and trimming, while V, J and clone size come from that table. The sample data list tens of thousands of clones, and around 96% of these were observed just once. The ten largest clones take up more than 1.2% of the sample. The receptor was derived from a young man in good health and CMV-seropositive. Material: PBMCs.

At the DNA level, the sequence is TGTGCCAGCAGCTTCGCGGCTTACAATGAGCAGTTCTTC. Translated, it reads CASSFAAYNEQFF. The chain was built from TRBV7-9 and TRBJ2-1, with no D gene named confidently. The CDR3, from cysteine to phenylalanine, totals 13 residues. Here the CDR3 DNA is all that survives: 39 bases in frame from base 1. According to the germline V gene (reference sequence), CDR1 reads SEHNR and CDR2 reads FQNEAQ. The V end loses 3 bases and the J end loses 4 bases, and a stretch of 7 bases separates them. Joined to the reference TRBV7-9 and TRBJ2-1 proteins, this CDR3 gives the full variable domain: DTGVSQNPRHKITKRGQNVTFRCDPISEHNRLYWYRQTLGQGPEFLTYFQNEAQLEKSRLLSDRFSAERPKGSFSTLEIQRTEQGDSAMYLCASSFAAYNEQFFGPGTRLTVL.